The entry that follows covers one T cell receptor (beta chain) sequence. This clone may be a read error of a much larger clone one base away. The CDR3 ends on some other residue instead of the conserved phenylalanine or tryptophan, so this is likely a read error. The V gene's germline CDR1 is MGHRA and CDR2 YSYEKL. The V and J ends lost 4 bases and 5 bases respectively, with 9 bases between them. The CDR3 is 13 residues long. The record originates from a study of molecular identifiers for immune sequencing clone quantification. In TCRdb, the PCR reads were re-called with MiXCR into one record per CDR3 protein. The sample has about 640,000 distinct CDR3 sequences; 20% are singletons. It was from around 18,000 to 910,000 sorted cells, with 10%, 30% or 50% RNA, that naive CD8 libraries came.

This clonotype originated in a human donor in good health. Some libraries in this study had Jurkat cell RNA spiked in. Sequenced: naive CD8+ T cells from blood, with Jurkat cell RNA spiked in. As for subset: FACS-sorted CD8+CD4-CCR7+CD45RA+ naive T cells. V and J are TRBV4-1 and TRBJ1-5; D remains unclear. The CDR3 DNA is TGCGCCAGCAGCCCTCTTTTGGATCAGCCCCAGCATTCT. Translating gives CASSPLLDQPQHS.